A selection of T cell receptor beta chains follows, all from one sample in a study of blood T cell repertoires in COVID-19. Measured with immunoSEQ multiplex PCR; TCRdb has only the in-frame clones, and not every one. The table has about 190,000 clones, 70% to 90% seen once. Sequencing was performed on peripheral blood. The receptors come from a woman aged 40 to 55 who had recovered from COVID-19. The CDR3 runs from the conserved cysteine through the conserved F or W. D genes are given only for firm matches. Size values are once, few and many counts, or a class for expanded clones, and some rows have none.

d_call clone_size j_call v_call cdr3_nt cdr3_aa
TRBD1 . TRBJ2-5 TRBV12-5 TGTGCTAGTGGTTCACCGGGACAGGGGGTTGGATTAGCGGGAGAGTGGCAAGAGACCCAGTACTTC CASGSPGQGVGLAGEWQETQYF
TRBD2 . TRBJ2-5 TRBV30 TGTGCCTGGAGTGAACTAGCGGGGGGGCGGGAGACCCAGTACTTC CAWSELAGGRETQYF
TRBD1 . TRBJ2-1 TRBV6-5 TGTGCCAGCAGTTACTGGGACAGGGGGGACAATGAGCAGTTCTTC CASSYWDRGDNEQFF
. few TRBJ2-1 TRBV5-1 TGCGCCAGCAGCTTGGCCTCGCTAGATGGTAATGAGCAGTTCTTC CASSLASLDGNEQFF
TRBD1 few TRBJ1-6 TRBV6-5 TGTGCCAGCACCGAGACAGGGGCCGGACCCCTCCACTTT CASTETGAGPLHF
. . TRBJ2-1 TRBV4-1 TGCGCCAGCAGCCAAGATAACAATGAGCAGTTCTTC CASSQDNNEQFF
. . TRBJ1-4 TRBV2 TGTGCCAGCTGTTTTAGACAGTATAATGAAAAACTGTTTTTT CASCFRQYNEKLFF
. . TRBJ2-2 TRBV7-2 TGTGCCAGCAGCTTACGCGGCCAGGGTACAGGCGGGGAGCTGTTTTTT CASSLRGQGTGGELFF
TRBD1 . TRBJ2-7 TRBV2 TGTGCCAGCAGTCGTAGGACAGGGGGGAGCTCCTACGAGCAGTACTTC CASSRRTGGSSYEQYF
. . TRBJ2-7 TRBV27 TGTGCCAGCAGTTCCGGACAGACATACGAGCAGTACTTC CASSSGQTYEQYF
. . TRBJ2-5 TRBV12-3/TRBV12-4 TGTGCCAGCAGTCAGGACAGACGGGAGACCCAGTACTTC CASSQDRRETQYF
. . TRBJ2-3 TRBV28 TGTGCCAGCAACGCACTCACAGATACGCAGTATTTT CASNALTDTQYF
TRBD1 . TRBJ2-6 TRBV7-2 TGTGCCAGCAGCGCCCAGACAGGGAGCGGCGTCCTGACTTTC CASSAQTGSGVLTF
TRBD1 . TRBJ1-2 TRBV19 TGTGCCAGTAGTTTGGGGACAGGGAGTAATTATGGCTACACCTTC CASSLGTGSNYGYTF
TRBD1 . TRBJ1-2 TRBV30 TGTGCCTGGAGTGCCGGACAGGGTTCTGGCTACACCTTC CAWSAGQGSGYTF
TRBD2 once TRBJ2-5 TRBV6-5 TGTGCCAGCAGTTACGGGACTAGCATAAAGACCCAGTACTTC CASSYGTSIKTQYF
. . TRBJ2-3 TRBV28 TGTGCCAGCCGCCTGGCAAGAGGAAGTTGGGGCACAGATACGCAGTATTTT CASRLARGSWGTDTQYF
. . TRBJ2-7 TRBV4-2 TGTGCCAGCAGCCAAGTAAAAGCGTCGCCCGCCTACGAGCAGTACTTC CASSQVKASPAYEQYF
TRBD1 . TRBJ1-2 TRBV12-3/TRBV12-4 TGTGCCAGCAGCGCGGGACAGAGCTATGGCTACACCTTC CASSAGQSYGYTF
. . TRBJ1-1 TRBV12-5 TGTGCTAGTGCGACAGGACGTAACACTGAAGCTTTCTTT CASATGRNTEAFF